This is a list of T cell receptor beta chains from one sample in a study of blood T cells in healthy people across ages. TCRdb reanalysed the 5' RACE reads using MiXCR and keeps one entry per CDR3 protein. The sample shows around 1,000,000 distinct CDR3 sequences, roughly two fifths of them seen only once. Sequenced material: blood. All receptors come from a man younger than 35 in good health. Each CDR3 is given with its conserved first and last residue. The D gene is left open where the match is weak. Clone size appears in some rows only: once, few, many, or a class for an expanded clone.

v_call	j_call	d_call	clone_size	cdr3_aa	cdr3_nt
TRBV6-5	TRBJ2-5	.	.	CTSSPGLPYEETQYF	TGTACCAGCAGCCCCGGACTACCATACGAAGAGACCCAGTACTTC
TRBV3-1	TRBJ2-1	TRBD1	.	CASSQAGTGSYNEQFF	TGTGCCAGCAGCCAGGCCGGGACAGGCTCCTACAATGAGCAGTTCTTC
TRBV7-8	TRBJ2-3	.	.	CASRPRGPQTQYF	TGTGCCAGCAGACCCAGAGGGCCGCAGACGCAGTATTTT
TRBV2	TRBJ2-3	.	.	CASSSTANTDTQYF	TGTGCCAGCAGCTCGACAGCAAACACAGATACGCAGTATTTT
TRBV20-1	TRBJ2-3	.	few	CSARDQPDTQYF	TGCAGTGCTAGAGACCAACCAGATACGCAGTATTTT
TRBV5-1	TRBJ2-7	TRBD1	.	CASRGTGGLSYEQYF	TGCGCCAGCAGGGGCACAGGGGGCCTCTCCTACGAGCAGTACTTC
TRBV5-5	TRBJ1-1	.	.	CASETRQNTEAFF	TGTGCCAGTGAGACAAGACAGAACACTGAAGCTTTCTTT
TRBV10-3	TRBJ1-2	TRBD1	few	CAITGDSPYGYTF	TGTGCCATCACCGGGGACAGCCCGTATGGCTACACCTTC
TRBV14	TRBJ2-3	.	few	CASSRRLGDTQYF	TGTGCCAGCAGCCGCCGTCTGGGGGATACGCAGTATTTT
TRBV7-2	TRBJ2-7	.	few	CASSFRQPSYEQYF	TGTGCCAGCAGCTTCCGACAACCATCCTACGAGCAGTACTTC
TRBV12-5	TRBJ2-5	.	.	CASGLGGREETQYF	TGTGCTAGTGGTTTGGGGGGGCGGGAAGAGACCCAGTACTTC
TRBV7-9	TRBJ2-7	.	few	CASSLGGLNYEQYF	TGTGCCAGCAGCTTAGGGGGCTTAAACTACGAGCAGTACTTC
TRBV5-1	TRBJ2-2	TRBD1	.	CASSTGQGDTGELFF	TGCGCCAGCAGCACGGGACAGGGGGACACCGGGGAGCTGTTTTTT
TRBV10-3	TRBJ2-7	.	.	CAISKTGYDQYF	TGTGCCATCAGTAAAACAGGCTACGATCAGTACTTC
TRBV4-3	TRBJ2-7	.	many	CASSQVPGTHYEQYF	TGCGCCAGCAGCCAAGTCCCAGGGACTCACTACGAGCAGTACTTC
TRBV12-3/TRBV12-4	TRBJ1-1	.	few	CASSFWGAEAFF	TGTGCCAGCAGTTTTTGGGGAGCTGAAGCTTTCTTT
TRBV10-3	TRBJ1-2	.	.	CVINRDDYGYTF	TGTGTCATCAACAGGGACGACTATGGCTACACCTTC
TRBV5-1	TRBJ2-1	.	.	CASSLALDYEQFF	TGCGCCAGCAGCTTGGCTCTGGACTATGAGCAGTTCTTC
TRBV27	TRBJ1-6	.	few	CASSLTVRSPLHF	TGTGCCAGCAGTTTAACAGTGCGGTCACCCCTCCACTTT
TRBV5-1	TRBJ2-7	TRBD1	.	CASSRTGRGYEQYF	TGCGCCAGCAGCAGGACAGGCCGCGGCTACGAGCAGTACTTC
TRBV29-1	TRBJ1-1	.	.	CSVESVVAVTEAFF	TGCAGCGTTGAATCGGTCGTGGCAGTCACTGAAGCTTTCTTT
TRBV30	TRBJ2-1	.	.	CAWSGQAYNEQFF	TGTGCCTGGAGTGGTCAAGCATACAATGAGCAGTTCTTC
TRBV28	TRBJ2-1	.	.	CASSSMTEVTSEAFF	TGTGCCAGCAGTTCCATGACCGAGGTTACTTCTGAAGCGTTCTTC
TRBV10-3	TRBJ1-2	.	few	CAIKGAPAGENYGYTF	TGTGCCATCAAAGGGGCACCAGCAGGGGAGAACTATGGCTACACCTTC